This T cell receptor (beta chain) stems from a study of blood T cell repertoires in COVID-19. The germline CDR1 and CDR2 sequences are SGHRS and YFSETQ. Trimming stripped 4 bases from V and 0 bases from J, with 11 bases between. There are 15 residues in the CDR3. This clone was found a few times. Generated by immunoSEQ multiplex PCR, the TCRdb table keeps only in-frame clones and is missing some. The sample gives under 200,000 clones, about 80% of which show up once; about 6.5% is in the top ten. This TCR derives from a man between 65 and 85 years old with active or convalescent COVID-19. The V and J genes are TRBV5-1 and TRBJ2-1, with D possibly TRBD2 on 7 matching bases. The source material was peripheral blood. CDR3 nucleotides: TGCGCCAGCAGCACGGGGGGCCGCTCCTACAATGAGCAGTTCTTC. It codes for CASSTGGRSYNEQFF.